This T cell receptor (beta chain) was found in a study of shared clonotypes between healthy human individuals. Broader study findings: With a handful of donors compared, approximately 5% of naive CD4 clonotypes were shared. The study generally estimated greater richness for naive than memory subsets.

As regards this clone: Its antigen remains unknown.

Produced via immunoSEQ multiplex PCR; TCRdb's table is partial and in-frame only. The sample yields roughly 2,000,000 clones, 85% to 95% seen once. Naive CD8 cells, CD45RO-negative and positively selected for CCR7, excluded terminally differentiated effector memory CD45RA+ cells. Donors were Caucasian adults residing in Nashville, Tennessee, USA. Source material: naive CD8+ T cells from PBMCs. The receptor's source is a man younger than 35 in good health. Some clones in this sample may be carry-over from other donors' samples.

CDR3 coding DNA: TGCGCCAGCAGCCAAGAAGCGGGAGCTCGGAATGAGCAGTTCTTC. It is translated as CASSQEAGARNEQFF. This rearrangement joins TRBV4-3 to TRBJ2-1, with 8 bases lining up with TRBD2. This CDR3 has 15 residues. Germline V gene lookup returns CDR1 LGHNA and CDR2 YSLEER. V was clipped by 0 bases and J by 7 bases; unmatched bases: 5.